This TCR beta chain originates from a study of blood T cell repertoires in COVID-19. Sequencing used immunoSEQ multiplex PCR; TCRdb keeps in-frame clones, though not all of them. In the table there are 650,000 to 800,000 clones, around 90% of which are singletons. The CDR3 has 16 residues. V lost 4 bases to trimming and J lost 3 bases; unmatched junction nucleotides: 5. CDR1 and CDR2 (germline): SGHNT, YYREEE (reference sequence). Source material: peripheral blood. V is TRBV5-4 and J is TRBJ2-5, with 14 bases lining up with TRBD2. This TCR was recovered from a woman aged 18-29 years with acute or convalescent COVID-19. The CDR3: CASSRTSGGPKETQYF. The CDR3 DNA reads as TGTGCCAGCAGCAGGACTAGCGGGGGGCCAAAAGAGACCCAGTACTTC.